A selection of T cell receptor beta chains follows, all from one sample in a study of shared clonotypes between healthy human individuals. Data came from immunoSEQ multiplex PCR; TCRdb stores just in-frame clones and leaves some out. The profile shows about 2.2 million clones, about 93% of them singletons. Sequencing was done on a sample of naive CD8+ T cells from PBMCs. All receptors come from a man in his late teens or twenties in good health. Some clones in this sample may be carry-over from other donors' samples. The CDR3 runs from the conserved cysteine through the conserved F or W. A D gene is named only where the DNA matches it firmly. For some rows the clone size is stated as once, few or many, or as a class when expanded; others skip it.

CDR3: CSVVSGTHYEQYF; DNA: TGCAGCGTTGTTTCCGGGACACACTACGAGCAGTACTTC; size: NA; J: TRBJ2-7; D: NA; V: TRBV29-1
CDR3: CASAKGGQNTEAFF; DNA: TGTGCCAGCGCTAAGGGGGGGCAGAACACTGAAGCTTTCTTT; size: NA; J: TRBJ1-1; D: NA; V: TRBV11-3
CDR3: CASSSRENTEAFF; DNA: TGTGCCAGCAGTTCTAGGGAAAACACTGAAGCTTTCTTT; size: NA; J: TRBJ1-1; D: NA; V: TRBV27
CDR3: CASRWGTSGRVYEQYF; DNA: TGTGCCAGCAGGTGGGGGACTAGCGGGAGAGTGTACGAGCAGTACTTC; size: NA; J: TRBJ2-7; D: TRBD2; V: TRBV27
CDR3: CASSPRRENTGELFF; DNA: TGTGCCAGCAGCCCCCGCCGAGAGAACACCGGGGAGCTGTTTTTT; size: once; J: TRBJ2-2; D: NA; V: TRBV11-3
CDR3: CASSLGGPYEQYF; DNA: TGTGCCAGCAGTTTGGGTGGCCCCTACGAGCAGTACTTC; size: NA; J: TRBJ2-7; D: NA; V: TRBV27
CDR3: CASSLWTLPQGAEQYF; DNA: TGTGCCAGCAGCTTGTGGACCCTGCCCCAGGGGGCCGAGCAGTACTTC; size: NA; J: TRBJ2-7; D: TRBD1; V: TRBV5-6
CDR3: CASSLGLAGWNEQFF; DNA: TGTGCCAGCAGCTTGGGACTAGCGGGATGGAATGAGCAGTTCTTC; size: NA; J: TRBJ2-1; D: TRBD2; V: TRBV7-3
CDR3: CASSPTALRLYGYTF; DNA: TGTGCCAGCAGCCCGACAGCTTTAAGGCTCTATGGCTACACCTTC; size: NA; J: TRBJ1-2; D: NA; V: TRBV7-9
CDR3: CASSPWGDRDQETQYF; DNA: TGTGCCAGCAGCCCCTGGGGGGACAGAGATCAAGAGACCCAGTACTTC; size: NA; J: TRBJ2-5; D: NA; V: TRBV28
CDR3: CASSFYSPGREATDTQYF; DNA: TGTGCCAGCAGCTTTTACTCTCCTGGGCGGGAGGCAACAGATACGCAGTATTTT; size: NA; J: TRBJ2-3; D: TRBD2; V: TRBV11-2
CDR3: CASSETGGEQYF; DNA: TGTGCCAGCAGCGAGACGGGTGGCGAGCAGTACTTC; size: NA; J: TRBJ2-7; D: NA; V: TRBV9
CDR3: CATFSGPNGYTF; DNA: TGTGCCACCTTTTCGGGACCCAATGGCTACACCTTC; size: once; J: TRBJ1-2; D: NA; V: TRBV28
CDR3: CASTVARGEQYF; DNA: TGTGCCAGCACAGTCGCCCGAGGCGAGCAGTACTTC; size: few; J: TRBJ2-7; D: NA; V: TRBV7-9
CDR3: CASSSYPTGAGGELFF; DNA: TGTGCCAGCAGTTCCTACCCGACAGGGGCAGGCGGGGAGCTGTTTTTT; size: NA; J: TRBJ2-2; D: TRBD1; V: TRBV27
CDR3: CASSSNLQGVEQYF; DNA: TGTGCCAGCAGTTCAAATCTACAGGGGGTCGAGCAGTACTTC; size: NA; J: TRBJ2-7; D: TRBD1; V: TRBV28
CDR3: CASSTATGRWEQYF; DNA: TGTGCCAGCAGCACCGCGACAGGGAGGTGGGAGCAGTACTTC; size: NA; J: TRBJ2-7; D: NA; V: TRBV5-6
CDR3: CASSLSYGLLSYEQYF; DNA: TGCGCCAGCAGCTTGTCGTACGGCCTCCTCTCCTACGAGCAGTACTTC; size: NA; J: TRBJ2-7; D: NA; V: TRBV5-1
CDR3: CASSLTEANTEAFF; DNA: TGTGCCAGTAGTTTAACAGAGGCGAACACTGAAGCTTTCTTT; size: NA; J: TRBJ1-1; D: NA; V: TRBV19